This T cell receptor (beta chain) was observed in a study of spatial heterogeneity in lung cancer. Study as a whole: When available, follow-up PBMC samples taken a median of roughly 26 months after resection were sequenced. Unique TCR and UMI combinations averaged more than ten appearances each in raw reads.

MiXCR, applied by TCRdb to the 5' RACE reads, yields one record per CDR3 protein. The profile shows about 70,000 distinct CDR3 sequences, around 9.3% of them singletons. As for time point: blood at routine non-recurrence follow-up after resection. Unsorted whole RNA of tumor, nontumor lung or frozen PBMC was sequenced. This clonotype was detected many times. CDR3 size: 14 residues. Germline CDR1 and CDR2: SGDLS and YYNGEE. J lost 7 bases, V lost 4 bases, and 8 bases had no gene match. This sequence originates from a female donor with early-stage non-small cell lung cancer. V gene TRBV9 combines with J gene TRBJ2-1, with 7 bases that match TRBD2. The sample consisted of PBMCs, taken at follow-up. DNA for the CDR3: TGTGCCAGCAGCTCTACGACTAGCTCAAATGAGCAGTTCTTC. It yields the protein CASSSTTSSNEQFF.